This TCR beta chain was captured by sequencing in a study of T cells in Graves' hyperthyroidism and ophthalmopathy. Whole-study findings and limits: A 13 V-J signature model discriminated ophthalmopathy versus stable hyperthyroidism.

Regions amplified from RNA transcripts were the TCR beta CDR3 regions. The TCR CDR3 was amplified in a first-round RT-PCR using the HTBI primer set. TCRdb reanalysed the multiplex PCR reads using MiXCR and keeps one entry per CDR3 protein. The data contain about 480,000 distinct CDR3 sequences, under 15% of them seen just once; the ten biggest clones take up less than 20%. Trimming shortened V by 11 bases and J by 7 bases, and 12 bases separated the two germline ends. There are 11 residues in the CDR3. Germline V gives CDR1 ENHRY, CDR2 SYGVKD. Ten or more counts support this clonotype. Its cognate antigen is unknown.

V usage is TRBV10-3 and J usage is TRBJ1-3, with D unresolved. Sequenced: blood. The clonotype was recovered from a woman aged 18 to 35 with Graves' hyperthyroidism. The CDR3 reads CASRRANTIYF. CDR3 bases: TGTGCCTCCCGTAGGGCGAACACCATATATTTT.